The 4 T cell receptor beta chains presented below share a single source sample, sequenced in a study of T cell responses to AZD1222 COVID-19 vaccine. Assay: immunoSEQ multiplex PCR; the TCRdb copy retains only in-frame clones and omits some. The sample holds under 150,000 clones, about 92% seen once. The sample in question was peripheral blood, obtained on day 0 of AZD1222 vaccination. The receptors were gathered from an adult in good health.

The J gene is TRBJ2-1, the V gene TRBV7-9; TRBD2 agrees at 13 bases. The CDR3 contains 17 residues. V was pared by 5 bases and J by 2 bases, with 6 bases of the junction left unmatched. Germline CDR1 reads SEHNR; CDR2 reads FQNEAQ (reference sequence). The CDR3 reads CASSITGTSGTYNEQFF. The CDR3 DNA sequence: TGTGCCAGCAGCATTACCGGGACTAGCGGGACCTACAATGAGCAGTTCTTC.

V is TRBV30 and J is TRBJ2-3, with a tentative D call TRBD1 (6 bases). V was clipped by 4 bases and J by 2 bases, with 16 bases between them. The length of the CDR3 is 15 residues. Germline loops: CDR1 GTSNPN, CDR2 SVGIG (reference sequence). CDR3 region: CAWTTPGHTTDTQYF. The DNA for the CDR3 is TGTGCCTGGACCACTCCGGGACACACCACAGATACGCAGTATTTT.

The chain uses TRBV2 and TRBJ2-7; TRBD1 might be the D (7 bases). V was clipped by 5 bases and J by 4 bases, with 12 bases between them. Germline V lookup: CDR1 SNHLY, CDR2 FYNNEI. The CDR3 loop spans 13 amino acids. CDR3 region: CASSKQGGYEQYF. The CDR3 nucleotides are TGTGCCAGCAGTAAGCAGGGGGGTTACGAGCAGTACTTC.

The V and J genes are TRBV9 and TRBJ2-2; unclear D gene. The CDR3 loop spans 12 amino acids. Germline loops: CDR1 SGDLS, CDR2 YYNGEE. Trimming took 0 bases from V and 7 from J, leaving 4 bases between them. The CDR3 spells CASSVGSGELFF. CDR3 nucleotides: TGTGCCAGCAGCGTAGGCAGCGGGGAGCTGTTTTTT.